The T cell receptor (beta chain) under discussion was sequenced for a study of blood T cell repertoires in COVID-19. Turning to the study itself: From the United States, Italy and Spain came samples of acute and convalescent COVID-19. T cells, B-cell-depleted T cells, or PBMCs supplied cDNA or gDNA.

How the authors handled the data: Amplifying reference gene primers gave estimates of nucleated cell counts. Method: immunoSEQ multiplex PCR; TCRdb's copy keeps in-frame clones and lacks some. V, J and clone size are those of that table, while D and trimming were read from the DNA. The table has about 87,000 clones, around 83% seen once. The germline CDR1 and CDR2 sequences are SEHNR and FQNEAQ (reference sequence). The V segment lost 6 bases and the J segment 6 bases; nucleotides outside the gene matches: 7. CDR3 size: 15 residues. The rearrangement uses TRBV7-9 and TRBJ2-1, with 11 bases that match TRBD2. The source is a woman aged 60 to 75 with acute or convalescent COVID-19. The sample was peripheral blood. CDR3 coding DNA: TGTGCCAGCAGTCGCACCGGGACTAGCGGCAATGAGCAGTTCTTC. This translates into CASSRTGTSGNEQFF.